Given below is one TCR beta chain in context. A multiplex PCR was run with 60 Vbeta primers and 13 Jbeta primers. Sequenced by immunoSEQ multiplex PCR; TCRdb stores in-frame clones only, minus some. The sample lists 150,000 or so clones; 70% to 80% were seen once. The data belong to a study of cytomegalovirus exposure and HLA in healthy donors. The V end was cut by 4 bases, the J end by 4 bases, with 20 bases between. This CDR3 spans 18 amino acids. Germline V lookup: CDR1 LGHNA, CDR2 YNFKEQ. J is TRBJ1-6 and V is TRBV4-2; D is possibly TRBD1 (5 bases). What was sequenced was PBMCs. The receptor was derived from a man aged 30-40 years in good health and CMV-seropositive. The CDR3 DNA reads TGTGCCAGCAGCCTCATTACAACAGGCTTCCGTTATAATTCACCCCTCCACTTT. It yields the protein CASSLITTGFRYNSPLHF.